One and the same sample provided the 7 T cell receptor beta chains below, sequenced in a study of blood T cell repertoires in COVID-19. Method: immunoSEQ multiplex PCR; TCRdb's copy keeps in-frame clones and lacks some. The data show approximately 18,000 clones, roughly nine tenths seen once. Sequencing was carried out using peripheral blood. The receptor set was obtained from a human donor in a cohort sampled during active COVID-19.

The gene calls are TRBV28 and TRBJ2-5, with 10 bases fitting TRBD1. This CDR3 region has 16 residues. J gave up 2 bases and V 3 bases, and 6 bases lay outside the gene matches. Germline CDR1 reads MDHEN; CDR2 reads SYDVKM. CDR3 sequence (DNA): TGTGCCAGCAGTTTGACAGGGGGCGGAATTCAAGAGACCCAGTACTTC. Its translation: CASSLTGGGIQETQYF. The full variable domain, rest sourced from reference TRBV28 and TRBJ2-5, is DVKVTQSSRYLVKRTGEKVFLECVQDMDHENMFWYRQDPGLGLRLIYFSYDVKMKEKGDIPEGYSVSREKKERFSLILESASTNQTSMYLCASSLTGGGIQETQYFGPGTRLLVL.

The V call is TRBV2, the J call TRBJ2-5, with D perhaps TRBD1 (6 bases). Trimming took 7 bases from V and 5 from J, leaving 11 bases between them. Germline V gene lookup returns CDR1 SNHLY and CDR2 FYNNEI. The CDR3 spans 12 residues. The CDR3 DNA is TGTGCCAGCACCCGAAGGGGGGAGACCCAGTACTTC. Its translation is CASTRRGETQYF.

The rearrangement joins TRBV28 to TRBJ1-3; D is ambiguous. Germline V CDR1 and CDR2: MDHEN, SYDVKM. This CDR3 contains 12 residues. The V end was cut by 2 bases, the J end by 4 bases, with 3 bases between. CDR3 coding DNA: TGTGCCAGCAGTTTAGCGGGAAACACCATATATTTT. It yields the protein CASSLAGNTIYF.

CDR3 DNA: TGTGCCAGTAGTATAGGTGTGGGACTAAGGAATGAGCAGTTCTTC. Amino acid sequence: CASSIGVGLRNEQFF. V is TRBV19 and J is TRBJ2-1; 7 bases match TRBD2. J was trimmed by 7 bases and V by 1 base; bases with no gene match: 7. Germline lookup yields CDR1 LNHDA and CDR2 SQIVND (reference sequence). The CDR3 loop spans 15 amino acids.

This rearrangement joins TRBV12-3 or TRBV12-4 to TRBJ2-7; D remains ambiguous. The V gene lost 7 bases and the J gene lost 5 bases, with 15 bases spanning the gap. CDR3 size: 13 residues. The CDR3: CASTYSEMNEQYF. The CDR3 DNA reads TGTGCCAGCACCTATTCTGAGATGAACGAGCAGTACTTC.

The DNA of the CDR3 is TGCGCCAGCAGCGATACTAGCGGGGCCTACAATGAGCAGTTCTTC. This codes for CASSDTSGAYNEQFF. The rearrangement uses TRBV10-1 and TRBJ2-1, with 10 nucleotides matching TRBD2. This CDR3 is built from 15 residues. The V and J ends lost 6 bases and 2 bases, in that order; junction bases with no gene match: 4. Germline CDR1 and CDR2: WNHNN and SYGVQD (reference sequence).

The genes are TRBV4-2 and TRBJ2-5; 9 bases line up with TRBD2. The germline V gene encodes CDR1 LGHNA and CDR2 YNFKEQ. J gave up 2 bases and V 4 bases, and 11 bases lay outside the gene matches. This CDR3 contains 17 residues. CDR3 sequence (DNA): TGTGCCAGCAGCCTCGTGACTAGCGGAGGTGCTCAAGAGACCCAGTACTTC. Encoded protein: CASSLVTSGGAQETQYF.